These T cell receptor beta chains were read from a single sample in a study of blood T cells in healthy people across ages. TCRdb analysed the 5' RACE reads with MiXCR anew, one entry per CDR3 protein. The sample has about 720,000 distinct CDR3 sequences, 22% seen once. Source material: blood. The receptors were gathered from a man in his 70s in good health. Each CDR3 is given with its conserved first and last residue. Each record gives: V gene, J gene, clone size, D gene, CDR3 protein, CDR3 DNA. The D gene is left open where the match is weak. Size tells how often a clone was seen (once, few, many) or the class of an expanded clone, and some rows leave it out.

TRBV18	TRBJ2-3	-	TRBD2	CASSPQSGSQRGADTQYF	TGTGCCAGCTCACCACAAAGCGGGAGTCAGAGGGGTGCAGATACGCAGTATTTT
TRBV19	TRBJ2-1	-	-	CASTRTPTADEQFF	TGTGCCAGTACCCGGACTCCCACGGCAGACGAGCAGTTCTTC
TRBV14	TRBJ2-1	few	TRBD2	CASSHRSPTSGNYNEQFF	TGTGCCAGCAGCCACCGATCTCCTACTAGCGGGAACTACAATGAGCAGTTCTTC
TRBV19	TRBJ2-3	-	TRBD2	CASTDRLTSGSADTQYF	TGTGCCAGTACCGACAGACTGACTAGCGGGAGCGCAGATACGCAGTATTTT
TRBV20-1	TRBJ1-1	-	-	CSTNRQYDTEAFF	TGCAGTACAAACAGACAGTATGACACTGAAGCTTTCTTT
TRBV20-1	TRBJ1-1	-	-	CSAFKTGTNTEAFF	TGCAGTGCTTTCAAAACAGGGACCAACACTGAAGCTTTCTTT
TRBV20-1	TRBJ2-4	few	-	CSASFTGKNIQYF	TGCAGTGCTAGTTTCACAGGAAAAAACATTCAGTACTTC
TRBV10-3	TRBJ1-2	-	-	CAISGKTFMSYTF	TGTGCCATCAGTGGAAAAACCTTTATGAGCTACACCTTC
TRBV4-1	TRBJ2-4	few	-	CASSQDRSPAKNIQYF	TGCGCCAGCAGCCAAGACAGGTCCCCTGCCAAAAACATTCAGTACTTC
TRBV20-1	TRBJ2-1	few	TRBD2	CSAENPRTSVLWNEQFF	TGCAGTGCTGAAAATCCAAGGACTAGCGTCTTATGGAATGAGCAGTTCTTC
TRBV7-9	TRBJ1-1	-	-	CASSLMYSAEAFF	TGTGCCAGCAGCTTAATGTACAGCGCTGAAGCTTTCTTT
TRBV4-2	TRBJ2-3	-	-	CASSQVGAAPDTQYF	TGTGCCAGCAGCCAAGTGGGGGCCGCCCCAGATACGCAGTATTTT
TRBV7-9	TRBJ2-4	many	-	CASSLNSVVGDIQYF	TGTGCCAGCAGCTTAAATTCCGTCGTGGGGGATATTCAGTACTTC
TRBV7-9	TRBJ2-5	few	TRBD1	CASSLGGQGSETQYF	TGTGCCAGCAGCTTAGGGGGACAGGGGTCTGAGACCCAGTACTTC
TRBV5-6	TRBJ2-5	few	TRBD2	CASSLVSSGYQETQYF	TGTGCCAGCAGCTTGGTGTCTAGCGGCTACCAAGAGACCCAGTACTTC
TRBV10-3	TRBJ1-2	few	-	CAISDKPGDFIYGYTF	TGTGCCATCAGTGATAAACCCGGGGATTTTATCTATGGCTACACCTTC
TRBV7-8	TRBJ2-1	few	TRBD1	CASSPRIDRVFGNEQFF	TGTGCCAGCAGCCCCCGCATAGACAGGGTTTTCGGGAATGAGCAGTTCTTC
TRBV27	TRBJ2-2	-	TRBD1	CASSLKGQGFGELFF	TGTGCCAGCAGTCTCAAGGGACAGGGGTTCGGGGAGCTGTTTTTT
TRBV7-2	TRBJ2-1	-	TRBD2	CASSLGVLAGVYNEQFF	TGTGCCAGCAGCTTAGGGGTACTAGCGGGAGTATATAATGAGCAGTTCTTC
TRBV5-1	TRBJ1-1	-	-	CASSGQLMNTEAFF	TGCGCCAGCAGCGGGCAGCTCATGAACACTGAAGCTTTCTTT
TRBV28	TRBJ1-2	-	TRBD1	CASSSPGQGAVGYTF	TGTGCCAGCAGTTCTCCGGGACAGGGGGCGGTTGGCTACACCTTC
TRBV3-1	TRBJ2-7	few	TRBD2	CASTPRLAPYEQYF	TGTGCCAGCACACCCCGACTAGCACCCTACGAGCAGTACTTC
TRBV4-3	TRBJ2-1	-	TRBD2	CASSPTSGRASSYNEQFF	TGCGCCAGCAGCCCAACTAGCGGGAGGGCGAGCTCCTACAATGAGCAGTTCTTC
TRBV7-2	TRBJ2-1	few	-	CASSLHGGVSYNEQFF	TGTGCCAGCAGCTTACACGGGGGAGTCTCCTACAATGAGCAGTTCTTC
TRBV12-3/TRBV12-4	TRBJ1-1	many	-	CASSLAGRAEAFF	TGTGCCAGCAGTTTAGCAGGGCGCGCTGAAGCTTTCTTT
TRBV12-3/TRBV12-4	TRBJ1-3	-	-	CASSLYSRGGSGNTIYF	TGTGCCAGCAGTTTATATTCTCGGGGCGGCTCTGGAAACACCATATATTTT
TRBV19	TRBJ2-4	-	TRBD2	CARHPGTSENSAAKNIQYF	TGTGCCAGGCATCCCGGGACTAGCGAGAACTCGGCGGCCAAAAACATTCAGTACTTC
TRBV5-1	TRBJ1-2	-	-	CASSLEAVDDGYTF	TGCGCCAGCAGCTTGGAAGCGGTAGATGATGGCTACACCTTC
TRBV5-1	TRBJ2-1	-	-	CASSARAGDYNEQFF	TGCGCCAGCAGCGCCCGGGCTGGGGACTACAATGAGCAGTTCTTC
TRBV20-1	TRBJ1-6	-	-	CSAWAGNYNSPLHF	TGCAGTGCTTGGGCAGGGAATTATAATTCACCCCTCCACTTT
TRBV7-8	TRBJ2-7	many	-	CASSLARGEQYF	TGTGCCAGCAGCTTAGCGAGGGGCGAGCAGTACTTC
TRBV6-5	TRBJ1-1	few	-	CASSYRGPTNTEAFF	TGTGCCAGCAGTTACCGGGGGCCCACGAACACTGAAGCTTTCTTT
TRBV7-9	TRBJ1-1	-	TRBD1	CASSPRATGGNTEAFF	TGTGCCAGCAGCCCGAGGGCGACAGGGGGGAACACTGAAGCTTTCTTT
TRBV7-6	TRBJ2-2	-	TRBD1	CASSRGQPNTGELFF	TGTGCCAGCAGCCGGGGACAGCCGAACACCGGGGAGCTGTTTTTT
TRBV20-1	TRBJ2-1	-	TRBD2	CSARKGLANEQFF	TGCAGTGCCCGGAAGGGACTAGCCAATGAGCAGTTCTTC
TRBV20-1	TRBJ2-7	-	TRBD2	CSAEPRAGGYYEQYF	TGCAGTGCGGAACCGCGAGCGGGGGGCTACTACGAGCAGTACTTC
TRBV24-1	TRBJ2-5	-	-	CATSDKIETQYF	TGTGCCACCAGTGACAAGATAGAGACCCAGTACTTC
TRBV9	TRBJ1-3	few	-	CASSGETGNTIYF	TGTGCCAGCAGCGGCGAGACTGGAAACACCATATATTTT
TRBV28	TRBJ2-1	-	TRBD1	CASSPDRGAHNEQFF	TGTGCCAGCAGCCCGGACAGGGGAGCCCACAATGAGCAGTTCTTC